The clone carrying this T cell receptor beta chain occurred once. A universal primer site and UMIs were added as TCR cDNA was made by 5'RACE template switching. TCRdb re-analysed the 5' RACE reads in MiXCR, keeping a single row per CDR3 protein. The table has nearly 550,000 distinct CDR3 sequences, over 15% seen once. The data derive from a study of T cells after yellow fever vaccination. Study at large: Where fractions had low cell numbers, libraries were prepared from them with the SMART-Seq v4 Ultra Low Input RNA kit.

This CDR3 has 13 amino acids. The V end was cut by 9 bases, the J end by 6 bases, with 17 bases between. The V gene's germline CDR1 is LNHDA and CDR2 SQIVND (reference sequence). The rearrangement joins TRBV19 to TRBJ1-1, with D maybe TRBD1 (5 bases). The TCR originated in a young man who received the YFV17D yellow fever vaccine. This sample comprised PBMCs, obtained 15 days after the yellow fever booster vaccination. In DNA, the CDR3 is TGTGCCAGCTCCTCAGGTAGGGACGCTGAAGCTTTCTTT. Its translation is CASSSGRDAEAFF.